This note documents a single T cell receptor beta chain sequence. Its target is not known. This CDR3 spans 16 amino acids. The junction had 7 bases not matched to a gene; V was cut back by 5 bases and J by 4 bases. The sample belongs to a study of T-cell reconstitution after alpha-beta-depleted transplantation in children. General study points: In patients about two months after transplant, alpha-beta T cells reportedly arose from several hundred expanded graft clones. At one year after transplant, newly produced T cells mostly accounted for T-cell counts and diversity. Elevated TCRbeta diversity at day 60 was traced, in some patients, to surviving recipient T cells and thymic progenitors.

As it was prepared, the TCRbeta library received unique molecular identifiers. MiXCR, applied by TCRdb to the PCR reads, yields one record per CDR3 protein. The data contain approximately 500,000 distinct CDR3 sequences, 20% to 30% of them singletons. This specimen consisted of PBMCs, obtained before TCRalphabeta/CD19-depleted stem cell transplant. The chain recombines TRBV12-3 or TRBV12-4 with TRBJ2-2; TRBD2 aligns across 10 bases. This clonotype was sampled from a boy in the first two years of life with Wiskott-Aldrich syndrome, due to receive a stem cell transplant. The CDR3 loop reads CASSRGLAHGTGELFF. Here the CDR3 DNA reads TGTGCCAGCAGTCGGGGACTAGCGCATGGCACCGGGGAGCTGTTTTTT.